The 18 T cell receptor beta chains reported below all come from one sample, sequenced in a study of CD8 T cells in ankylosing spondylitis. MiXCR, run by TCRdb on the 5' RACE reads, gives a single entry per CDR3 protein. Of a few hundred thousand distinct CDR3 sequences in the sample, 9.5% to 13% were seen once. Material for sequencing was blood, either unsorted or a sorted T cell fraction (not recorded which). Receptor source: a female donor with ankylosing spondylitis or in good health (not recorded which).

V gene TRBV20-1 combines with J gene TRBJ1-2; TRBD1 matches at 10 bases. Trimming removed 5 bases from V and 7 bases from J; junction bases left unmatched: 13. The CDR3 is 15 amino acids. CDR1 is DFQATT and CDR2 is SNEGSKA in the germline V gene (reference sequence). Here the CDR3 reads CSAGGEGQGVIGYTF. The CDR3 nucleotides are TGCAGTGCTGGAGGGGAAGGACAGGGGGTGATTGGCTACACCTTC.

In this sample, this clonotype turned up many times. CDR3 region: CASSPGGTAFF. The CDR3 DNA sequence: TGTGCCAGCAGCCCCGGAGGGACCGCTTTCTTT. J is TRBJ1-1 and V is TRBV11-2; a possible D gene is TRBD1 (5 bases). Germline V gives CDR1 SGHAT, CDR2 FQNNGV. Trimming took 5 bases from V and 11 from J, leaving 12 bases between them. The CDR3 has 11 amino acids.

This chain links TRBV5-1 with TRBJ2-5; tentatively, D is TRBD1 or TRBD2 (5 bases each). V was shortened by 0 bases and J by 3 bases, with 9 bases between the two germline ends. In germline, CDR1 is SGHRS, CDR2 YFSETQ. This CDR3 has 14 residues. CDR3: CASSLAWGKETQYF. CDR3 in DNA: TGCGCCAGCAGCTTGGCCTGGGGGAAAGAGACCCAGTACTTC.

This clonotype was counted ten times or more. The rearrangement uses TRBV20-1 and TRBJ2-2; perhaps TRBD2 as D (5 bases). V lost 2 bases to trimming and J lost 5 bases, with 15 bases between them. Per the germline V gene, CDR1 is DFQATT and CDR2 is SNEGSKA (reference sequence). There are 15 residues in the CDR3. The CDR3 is CSARNDYARTGELFF. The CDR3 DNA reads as TGCAGTGCTAGAAACGACTACGCGAGGACCGGGGAGCTGTTTTTT.

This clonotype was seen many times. CDR3 DNA: TGTGCCAGCAGCCCAATTCCTGGAAACACCATATATTTT. Its protein product is CASSPIPGNTIYF. The chain has TRBV7-3 and TRBJ1-3; D is uncertain. Germline CDR1 is SGHTA and CDR2 is FQGTGA. With 5 bases removed from V and 2 bases from J, the gap between germline ends came to 7 bases. This CDR3 has 13 amino acids.

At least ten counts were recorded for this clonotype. Written as DNA, the CDR3 is TGTGCCAGCAGCACCCTCGGGGTAAGGGGCAATGAGCAGTTCTTC. Translation: CASSTLGVRGNEQFF. The chain links TRBV9 to TRBJ2-1; D could derive from TRBD1 or TRBD2 (5 bases each). Germline V gene lookup returns CDR1 SGDLS and CDR2 YYNGEE. This CDR3 region has 15 residues. Trimming stripped 4 bases from V and 6 bases from J, with 17 bases between.

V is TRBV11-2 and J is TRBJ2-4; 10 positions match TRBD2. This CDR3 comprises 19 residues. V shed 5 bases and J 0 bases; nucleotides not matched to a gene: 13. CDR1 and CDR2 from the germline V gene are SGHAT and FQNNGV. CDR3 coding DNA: TGTGCCAGCAGCCCTAATGAATTAGGACTAGCGGTAGCCAAAAACATTCAGTACTTC. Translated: CASSPNELGLAVAKNIQYF. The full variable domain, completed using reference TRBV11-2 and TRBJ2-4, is EAGVAQSPRYKIIEKRQSVAFWCNPISGHATLYWYQQILGQGPKLLIQFQNNGVVDDSQLPKDRFSAERLKGVDSTLKIQPAKLEDSAVYLCASSPNELGLAVAKNIQYFGAGTRLSVL.

CDR3 protein: CASSSLGGNTEAFF. The CDR3 DNA follows: TGTGCCAGCAGTTCTCTGGGGGGCAACACTGAAGCTTTCTTT. The V gene is TRBV7-8, the J gene TRBJ1-1; D might be TRBD1 (6 bases). The V gene's germline CDR1 is SGHVS and CDR2 FQNEAQ. The length of the CDR3 is 14 residues. Trimming shortened V by 6 bases and J by 2 bases, and 13 bases separated the two germline ends.

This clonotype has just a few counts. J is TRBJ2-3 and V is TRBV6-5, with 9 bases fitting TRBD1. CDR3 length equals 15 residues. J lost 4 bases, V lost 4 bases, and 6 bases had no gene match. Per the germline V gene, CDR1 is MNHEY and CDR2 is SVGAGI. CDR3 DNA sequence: TGTGCCAGCAGTTCGGACAGGGGTTTTGCAGATACGCAGTATTTT. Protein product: CASSSDRGFADTQYF.

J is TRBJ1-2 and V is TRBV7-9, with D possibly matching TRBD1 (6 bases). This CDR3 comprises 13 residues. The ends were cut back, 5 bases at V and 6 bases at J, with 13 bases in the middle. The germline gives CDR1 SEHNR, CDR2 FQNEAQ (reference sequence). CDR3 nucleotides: TGTGCCAGCAGCCCCGGGACACAGAATGGCTACACCTTC. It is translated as CASSPGTQNGYTF.

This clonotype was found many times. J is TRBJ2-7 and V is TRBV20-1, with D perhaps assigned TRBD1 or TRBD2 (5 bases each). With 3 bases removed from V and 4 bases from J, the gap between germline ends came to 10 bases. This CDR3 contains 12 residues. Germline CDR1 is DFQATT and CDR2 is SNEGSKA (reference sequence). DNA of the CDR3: TGCAGTGCTAGGGGGGTTGGTTACGAGCAGTACTTC. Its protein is CSARGVGYEQYF.

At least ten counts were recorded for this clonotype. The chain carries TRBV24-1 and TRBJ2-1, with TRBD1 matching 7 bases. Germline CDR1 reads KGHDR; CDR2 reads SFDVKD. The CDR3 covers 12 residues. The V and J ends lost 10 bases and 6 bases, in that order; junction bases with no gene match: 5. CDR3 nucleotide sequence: TGTGCCACTGAGGACAGGTCCAATGAGCAGTTCTTC. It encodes CATEDRSNEQFF.

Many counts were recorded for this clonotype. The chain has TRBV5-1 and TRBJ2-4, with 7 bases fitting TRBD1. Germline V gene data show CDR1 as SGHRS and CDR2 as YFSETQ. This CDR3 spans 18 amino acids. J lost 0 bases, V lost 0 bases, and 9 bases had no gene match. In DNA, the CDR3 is TGCGCCAGCAGCTTGGCGTCAGGGGGATCCCTAGCCAAAAACATTCAGTACTTC. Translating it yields CASSLASGGSLAKNIQYF.

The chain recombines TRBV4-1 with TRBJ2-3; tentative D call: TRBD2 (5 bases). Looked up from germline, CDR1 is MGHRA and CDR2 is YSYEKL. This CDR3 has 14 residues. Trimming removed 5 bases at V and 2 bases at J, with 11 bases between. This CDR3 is CASSEGSTTDTQYF. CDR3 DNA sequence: TGCGCCAGCAGCGAGGGTTCCACCACAGATACGCAGTATTTT.

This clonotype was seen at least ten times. The DNA for the CDR3 is TGTGCCAGCAGTTTGGGTGGCATCGGGGAGCTGTTTTTT. This codes for CASSLGGIGELFF. The chain combines TRBV28 with TRBJ2-2; D unclear. The germline V and J ends were trimmed by 3 bases and 7 bases, with 9 bases remaining between them. CDR1 and CDR2 from the germline V gene are MDHEN and SYDVKM. This CDR3 region has 13 residues.

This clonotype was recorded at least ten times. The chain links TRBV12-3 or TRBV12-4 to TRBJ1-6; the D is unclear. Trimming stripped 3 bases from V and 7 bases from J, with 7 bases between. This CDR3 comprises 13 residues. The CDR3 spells CASSFNSNSPLHF. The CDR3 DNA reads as TGTGCCAGCAGTTTCAACAGCAATTCACCCCTCCACTTT.

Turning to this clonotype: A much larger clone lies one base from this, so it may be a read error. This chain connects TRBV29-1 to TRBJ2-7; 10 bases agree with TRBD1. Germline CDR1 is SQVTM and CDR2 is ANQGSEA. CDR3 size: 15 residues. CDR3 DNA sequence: TGCAGCGTTGAAGGTGGTGGACAGGGGGAATACGAGCAGCACTTC. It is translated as CSVEGGGQGEYEQHF.

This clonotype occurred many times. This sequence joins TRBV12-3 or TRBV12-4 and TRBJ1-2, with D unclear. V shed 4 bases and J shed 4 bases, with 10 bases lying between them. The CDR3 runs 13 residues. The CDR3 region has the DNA TGTGCCAGCAGTTCGGGCAGAGCCTATGGCTACACCTTC. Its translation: CASSSGRAYGYTF.